This entry concerns a single T cell receptor beta chain. As yet, its antigen is unknown. The source of the sample is a study of T cell responses to AZD1222 COVID-19 vaccine. Study-wide context: Pooling was applied to second doses at about 4 or about 12 weeks. Overall study results and limits: Spike-specific TCR breadth and depth both grew after two AZD1222 doses.

V dropped 1 base and J dropped 0 bases, with 5 bases sitting between them. There are 14 residues in the CDR3. The germline V gene has CDR1 MNHEY and CDR2 SVGEGT. Clones were sequenced by immunoSEQ multiplex PCR, and TCRdb holds only the in-frame ones, with some missing. The sample holds about 110,000 clones, roughly 90% seen once. The J gene is TRBJ2-3, the V gene TRBV6-2 or TRBV6-3; D unclear. The source of this sequence is an adult in good health. The sample was peripheral blood, taken on day 0 of AZD1222 vaccination. CDR3 sequence reads: CASSYYTSTDTQYF. For the CDR3, the DNA is TGTGCCAGCAGTTACTATACTAGCACAGATACGCAGTATTTT.